This T cell receptor (beta chain) comes out of a study of cytomegalovirus exposure and HLA in healthy donors. Study-wide findings and caveats: Across donors, most TCRs were seen rarely, yet some public ones were widespread.

The V and J ends lost 5 bases and 0 bases respectively, with 19 bases between them. This CDR3 has 17 amino acids. Germline assignment: CDR1 SEHNR and CDR2 FQNEAQ (reference sequence). This clone was observed a few times. What it recognizes is unknown. The PCR contained 60 Vbeta and 13 Jbeta primers. The data were produced by immunoSEQ multiplex PCR, yet TCRdb's version contains in-frame clones alone and is incomplete. The data hold fewer than 95,000 clones, with approximately 68% observed a single time. The clonotype originates from a woman in her forties or fifties in good health and CMV-seropositive. J is TRBJ1-1 and V is TRBV7-9; D gene unclear. Source material: PBMCs. Here the CDR3 DNA reads TGTGCCAGCAGCCCACGCTCTTTATGGCCCGTGAACACTGAAGCTTTCTTT. It specifies CASSPRSLWPVNTEAFF.